The 15 T cell receptor beta chains listed next were all sequenced from one sample in a study of breast tumors, draining lymph nodes, adjacent tissues. Samples came from axillary lymph nodes draining the breast cancer. TCRdb re-called the multiplex PCR reads with MiXCR, one entry per CDR3 protein. The data show 150,000 to 200,000 distinct CDR3 sequences, about 33% seen once. The specimen sequenced was axillary lymph node tissue. The source of these receptors is a female donor with breast cancer. Some clones in this sample may be carry-over from other donors' samples.

In its sample, this clonotype was seen many times. This chain links TRBV5-6 with TRBJ1-3; possibly TRBD1 for D (5 bases). CDR1 SGHDT and CDR2 YYEEEE come from the germline V gene. The V and J ends lost 4 bases and 0 bases respectively, with 11 bases between them. This CDR3 comprises 15 residues. Written as DNA, the CDR3 is TGTGCCAGCAGCCTGGGACGGTACTCTGGAAACACCATATATTTT. It codes for CASSLGRYSGNTIYF.

This chain links TRBV25-1 with TRBJ2-1, with a weak D call TRBD2 (5 bases). CDR3 length equals 13 residues. Per the germline V gene, CDR1 is MGHDK and CDR2 is SYGVNS. The CDR3 DNA reads TGTGCGGAACAGCGGAGCTCCTACAATGAGCAGTTCTTC. Translating gives CAEQRSSYNEQFF.

The V and J genes are TRBV5-6 and TRBJ2-7; 10 bases align to TRBD1. Germline CDR1 reads SGHDT; CDR2 reads YYEEEE. This CDR3 spans 15 amino acids. V was pared by 4 bases and J by 4 bases, with 8 bases of the junction left unmatched. This chain's CDR3 is CASSRGQGRPYEQYF. For the CDR3, the DNA is TGTGCCAGCAGCAGGGGACAGGGGAGGCCATACGAGCAGTACTTC. The variable domain in full, with the rest retrieved from reference TRBV5-6 and TRBJ2-7, is DAGVTQSPTHLIKTRGQQVTLRCSPKSGHDTVSWYQQALGQGPQFIFQYYEEEERQRGNFPDRFSGHQFPNYSSELNVNALLLGDSALYLCASSRGQGRPYEQYFGPGTRLTVT.

The chain recombines TRBV14 with TRBJ2-6; 9 nucleotides line up with TRBD2. The J segment lost 3 bases and the V segment lost 2 bases, leaving 11 bases of the junction unmatched. The CDR3 is made up of 19 amino acids. Germline assignment: CDR1 SGHDN and CDR2 FVKESK. CDR3 sequence: CASSQLRAEAGGGANVLTF. The CDR3 nucleotides are TGTGCCAGCAGCCAATTGAGAGCAGAAGCGGGAGGTGGGGCCAACGTCCTGACTTTC.

The chain uses TRBV6-1 and TRBJ2-5; 8 bases are shared with TRBD1. Germline CDR1 is MNHNS and CDR2 is SASEGT. Trimming removed 6 bases from V and 4 bases from J; junction bases left unmatched: 10. This CDR3 has 15 residues. CDR3 region: CASRTGTGPGETQYF. For the CDR3, the DNA is TGTGCCAGCAGAACCGGGACAGGACCTGGAGAGACCCAGTACTTC.

The chain couples TRBV9 to TRBJ2-5; D unresolved. Per germline, CDR1 SGDLS and CDR2 YYNGEE. Trimming cost V 2 bases and J 5 bases, with 13 bases left between them. This CDR3 has 14 residues. In nucleotides, the CDR3 is TGTGCCAGCAGCGTTGACCTTCAGGAGGAGACCCAGTACTTC. Translating gives CASSVDLQEETQYF.

V is TRBV20-1 and J is TRBJ1-4; TRBD1 matches 8 bases. Germline-derived CDR1 and CDR2 are DFQATT and SNEGSKA (reference sequence). CDR3 size: 11 residues. Trimming at V came to 5 bases and at J to 13 bases, leaving 6 bases not matched to a gene. This CDR3 is CSADAGTGLFF. CDR3 nucleotide sequence: TGCAGTGCTGACGCCGGGACAGGACTGTTTTTT.

There are many counts of this clonotype. The J gene is TRBJ1-4, the V gene TRBV5-6; possible D gene TRBD1, 5 bases. V dropped 0 bases and J dropped 4 bases, with 13 bases sitting between them. CDR3 size: 16 residues. Germline CDR1 SGHDT, CDR2 YYEEEE. CDR3 in amino acids: CASSLGGGPVNEKLFF. For the CDR3, the DNA is TGTGCCAGCAGCTTGGGGGGGGGACCGGTTAATGAAAAACTGTTTTTT.

The chain has TRBV9 and TRBJ1-5; 12 bases are a match to TRBD1. Germline-derived CDR1 and CDR2 are SGDLS and YYNGEE. The V gene end was trimmed by 3 bases and the J gene end by 7 bases; junction bases not matched to a gene: 8. The CDR3 is 16 residues long. For the CDR3, the DNA is TGTGCCAGCAGCGGTTACGGGACAGGGGGCGACCAGCCCCAGCATTTT. It codes for CASSGYGTGGDQPQHF.

This clonotype was counted a few times. A much larger clone differs by one base, so this may be a read error. This chain connects TRBV7-8 to TRBJ2-3; 7 bases are a match to TRBD2. CDR1 SGHVS and CDR2 FQNEAQ come from the germline V gene. The CDR3 is made up of 17 amino acids. The CDR3 region is CASSLARTRSRTDPQYF. Written as DNA, the CDR3 is TGTGCCAGCAGCTTAGCGCGGACTAGGTCTCGCACAGATCCGCAGTATTTT.

Comment on this clonotype: The conserved phenylalanine or tryptophan is not found at the CDR3 terminus, so this likely reflects a read error. The DNA is omitted, as the CDR3 cannot be located on it reliably, and the CDR3 follows TCRdb's listing. The rearrangement links TRBV11-3 to TRBJ1-6. With termini counted, the CDR3 has 13 amino acids. CDR1 and CDR2 from the germline V gene are SGHNT and YENEEA. The CDR3: CASSSRRGLAGGP.

The table lists this clonotype with many counts. The chain couples TRBV11-2 to TRBJ1-3; D is undetermined. V lost 3 bases to trimming and J lost 2 bases, with 8 bases between them. Germline V gene lookup returns CDR1 SGHAT and CDR2 FQNNGV. The CDR3 has 14 residues. The CDR3 DNA sequence: TGTGCCAGCAGCTTGGAAATCGCTGGAAACACCATATATTTT. This gives the protein CASSLEIAGNTIYF.

This clonotype was recorded many times. The gene calls are TRBV5-1 and TRBJ2-6; possibly TRBD2 for D (5 bases). Germline V gene data show CDR1 as SGHRS and CDR2 as YFSETQ. The CDR3 consists of 17 residues. The germline V and J ends were trimmed by 0 bases and 1 base, with 11 bases remaining between them. In nucleotides, the CDR3 is TGCGCCAGCAGCTTGGCGGAGGTACCTTCTGGGGCCAACGTCCTGACTTTC. Protein: CASSLAEVPSGANVLTF.

In its sample, this clonotype was seen many times. This chain joins TRBV12-3 or TRBV12-4 and TRBJ2-2, with a tentative D call TRBD1 (7 bases). This CDR3 is 15 amino acids long. Trimming removed 5 bases at V and 0 bases at J, with 10 bases between. CDR3 loop: CASSPGGSNTGELFF. The CDR3 DNA reads TGTGCCAGCAGTCCAGGGGGGTCGAACACCGGGGAGCTGTTTTTT.

This clonotype has at least ten counts. The chain carries TRBV19 and TRBJ2-5, with 7 bases that match TRBD2. Per the germline V gene, CDR1 is LNHDA and CDR2 is SQIVND (reference sequence). This CDR3 region has 14 residues. V lost 3 bases and J lost 5; bases outside the gene matches: 6. The CDR3 reads CASSMVGGLETQYF. The CDR3 DNA follows: TGTGCCAGTAGTATGGTGGGGGGGTTGGAGACCCAGTACTTC.